The sample holds one count of the clone carrying this TCR beta chain. Clones were sequenced by immunoSEQ multiplex PCR, and TCRdb holds only the in-frame ones, with some missing. The profile covers around 77,000 clones, with around 92% appearing a single time and over 0.12% taken by the ten largest. The sample is drawn from a study of human versus mouse CDR3 diversity and MHC coevolution. The CDR3 contains 14 residues. Trimming pared 4 bases from V and 4 bases from J, leaving 13 bases between. CDR1 SGHAT and CDR2 FQNNGV come from the germline V gene. Sequenced sample: naive CD4+ T cells from blood. This sample's subset: CD45RO-negative CD62L-positive naive CD4 T cells. This clonotype was sampled from a person aged 25 to 69 in good health. The genes are TRBV11-2 and TRBJ1-2, with D maybe TRBD1 (6 bases). The CDR3 bases are TGTGCCAGCAGCTCCGCTAACAGGGTCTATGGCTACACCTTC. It specifies CASSSANRVYGYTF.